The clone carrying this TCR beta chain was detected ten times or more. This record belongs to a study of breast tumors, draining lymph nodes, adjacent tissues. The CDR3 extends over 16 amino acids. Trimming removed 5 bases from V and 4 bases from J; junction bases left unmatched: 9. Per the germline V gene, CDR1 is SGHTA and CDR2 is FQGTGA. Each CDR3 protein is one row after TCRdb ran MiXCR on the multiplex PCR reads. The sample lists roughly 130,000 distinct CDR3 sequences; approximately 32% were seen once. The lymph nodes were axillary draining lymph nodes from breast cancer patients. What was sequenced was axillary lymph node tissue. The receptor was isolated from a female donor with breast cancer. Some clones in this sample may be carry-over from other donors' samples. This chain joins TRBV7-3 and TRBJ2-2; 8 nucleotides line up with TRBD2. This chain's CDR3 is CASSDTLGGGTGELFF. CDR3 coding DNA: TGTGCCAGCAGCGACACCCTCGGGGGGGGCACCGGGGAGCTGTTTTTT.